The 31 T cell receptor beta chains presented below share a single source sample, sequenced in a study of CD8 T cells in ankylosing spondylitis. TCRdb used MiXCR to reprocess the 5' RACE reads, holding one entry per CDR3 protein. The profile covers about 140,000 distinct CDR3 sequences, with under 35% appearing a single time and around 6.2% taken by the ten largest. The specimen was synovial fluid, either unsorted or a sorted T cell fraction (not recorded which). These receptors were obtained from a male donor with ankylosing spondylitis.

This clonotype was seen repeatedly, ten times or more. This chain uses TRBV20-1 with TRBJ2-3, with D uncertain. This CDR3 region has 11 residues. V lost 6 bases to trimming and J lost 6 bases, with 10 bases between them. The germline CDR1 and CDR2 sequences are DFQATT and SNEGSKA (reference sequence). CDR3 sequence (DNA): TGCAGTGCGGATTTTGGGGATACGCAGTATTTT. This encodes CSADFGDTQYF.

This rearrangement joins TRBV30 to TRBJ2-7; 7 nucleotides line up with TRBD2. Germline CDR1 GTSNPN, CDR2 SVGIG (reference sequence). Trimming at V came to 3 bases and at J to 3 bases, leaving 11 bases not matched to a gene. The CDR3 consists of 15 residues. In DNA, the CDR3 is TGTGCCTGGAGGCCGGGACCGCGGGAGTTCTACGAGCAGTACTTC. This translates into CAWRPGPREFYEQYF.

This clonotype was counted between two and nine times. The chain couples TRBV18 to TRBJ2-2; D call uncertain. Trimming left V 1 base short and J 4 bases short, with 7 bases between. CDR3 length equals 14 residues. Germline assignment: CDR1 KGHSH and CDR2 LQKENI. The CDR3 is CASSPQSGTGELFF. In DNA, the CDR3 is TGTGCCAGCTCACCACAGTCGGGCACCGGGGAGCTGTTTTTT.

This chain joins TRBV18 and TRBJ1-2, with D possibly matching TRBD1 (5 bases). Germline CDR1 and CDR2: KGHSH and LQKENI. The V and J ends lost 2 bases and 8 bases respectively, with 21 bases between them. This CDR3 has 16 residues. CDR3 sequence reads: CASSPEVWTSGYGYTF. CDR3 coding DNA: TGTGCCAGCTCACCAGAAGTGTGGACATCGGGCTACGGCTACACCTTC. Combining the CDR3 with reference TRBV18 and TRBJ1-2 gives the whole variable domain NAGVMQNPRHLVRRRGQEARLRCSPMKGHSHVYWYRQLPEEGLKFMVYLQKENIIDESGMPKERFSAEFPKEGPSILRIQQVVRGDSAAYFCASSPEVWTSGYGYTFGSGTRLTVV.

The rearrangement links TRBV7-9 to TRBJ2-4; D perhaps matches TRBD1 (5 bases). CDR3 length equals 13 residues. V was trimmed by 3 bases and J by 5 bases, leaving 8 bases between them. Per the germline V gene, CDR1 is SEHNR and CDR2 is FQNEAQ (reference sequence). CDR3 DNA sequence: TGTGCCAGCAGCTTCGTAGGGGAAAACATTCAGTACTTC. Translated, it gives CASSFVGENIQYF.

This clonotype occurred many times. J is TRBJ1-6 and V is TRBV28; possible D gene TRBD1, 6 bases. V was pared by 7 bases and J by 1 base, with 8 bases between. This CDR3 has 14 amino acids. Looked up from germline, CDR1 is MDHEN and CDR2 is SYDVKM. CDR3 DNA sequence: TGTGCCAGCAAGGGGGAGTCCTATAATTCACCCCTCCACTTT. This sequence encodes CASKGESYNSPLHF.

J is TRBJ2-1 and V is TRBV20-1; 8 nucleotides align to TRBD1. The V gene end was trimmed by 0 bases and the J gene end by 9 bases; junction bases not matched to a gene: 10. This CDR3 is 15 amino acids long. Germline values: CDR1 DFQATT, CDR2 SNEGSKA (reference sequence). The CDR3 nucleotides are TGCAGTGCTAGAGAAGGTGCGGACAGGGAGACTGAGCAGTTCTTC. Translating it yields CSAREGADRETEQFF.

This clonotype was seen at least ten times. V usage is TRBV7-8 and J usage is TRBJ1-5; 8 nucleotides agree with TRBD1. The germline gives CDR1 SGHVS, CDR2 FQNEAQ. CDR3 size: 20 residues. V was clipped by 2 bases and J by 0 bases; unmatched bases: 15. In DNA, the CDR3 is TGTGCCAGCAGCTTATATATCTCCGGGACAGGAGATTATAGCAATCAGCCCCAGCATTTT. Translating gives CASSLYISGTGDYSNQPQHF. The full variable domain, its missing parts supplied by reference TRBV7-8 and TRBJ1-5, is GAGVSQSPRYKVAKRGQDVALRCDPISGHVSLFWYQQALGQGPEFLTYFQNEAQLDKSGLPSDRFFAERPEGSVSTLKIQRTQQEDSAVYLCASSLYISGTGDYSNQPQHFGDGTRLSIL.

In its sample, this clonotype was seen a few times. The genes are TRBV12-3 or TRBV12-4 and TRBJ2-2; the match to TRBD2 covers 9 bases. After removal of 4 bases from V and 8 bases from J, the junction contained 5 bases not matched to a gene. CDR3 length: 14 amino acids. This CDR3 is CASSWRGGAGELFF. CDR3 nucleotides: TGTGCCAGCAGTTGGCGGGGGGGGGCTGGGGAGCTGTTTTTT.

This clonotype showed up just a few times. This chain joins TRBV5-6 and TRBJ2-2, with TRBD1 matching over 7 bases. The CDR3 sequence is 17 residues long. Per germline, CDR1 SGHDT and CDR2 YYEEEE. The ends lost 3 bases at V and 4 bases at J; junction bases unmatched: 12. The CDR3 reads CASSSRTTGSGTGELFF. Written as DNA, the CDR3 is TGTGCCAGCAGCTCTCGAACGACAGGGTCGGGCACCGGGGAGCTGTTTTTT.

The chain combines TRBV24-1 with TRBJ2-1, with 11 bases lining up with TRBD2. From germline, CDR1 is KGHDR and CDR2 SFDVKD. The CDR3 is 15 residues long. V lost 5 bases to trimming and J lost 5 bases; unmatched junction nucleotides: 4. This chain's CDR3 is CATSVGTSGNNEQFF. In nucleotides, the CDR3 is TGTGCCACCAGTGTGGGGACTAGCGGCAACAATGAGCAGTTCTTC.

This clonotype occurred many times. The J gene is TRBJ2-1, the V gene TRBV4-2; possible D gene TRBD1, 6 bases. This CDR3 has 12 amino acids. V was trimmed by 1 base and J by 11 bases, leaving 9 bases between them. Looked up from germline, CDR1 is LGHNA and CDR2 is YNFKEQ. CDR3 amino acids: CASSQGGQKQFF. DNA of the CDR3: TGTGCCAGCAGCCAAGGCGGACAGAAGCAGTTCTTC.

This clonotype has at least ten counts. The chain employs TRBV5-4 and TRBJ2-1, with a possible D match to TRBD2 (7 bases). The CDR3 loop spans 15 amino acids. Per germline, CDR1 SGHNT and CDR2 YYREEE (reference sequence). V was pared by 2 bases and J by 4 bases, with 13 bases between. This CDR3 reads CASSLSGGAYNEQFF. The DNA for the CDR3 is TGTGCCAGCAGCTTATCGGGGGGCGCATACAATGAGCAGTTCTTC.

This clonotype was seen a few times. The chain joins TRBV6-5 to TRBJ1-6, with D perhaps matching TRBD1 (6 bases). V was shortened by 4 bases and J by 6 bases, with 19 bases between the two germline ends. Germline CDR1 reads MNHEY; CDR2 reads SVGAGI. This CDR3 region has 17 residues. The CDR3 DNA reads TGTGCCAGCAGTTTTTCTTTGACAGGAACTTTTAATTCACCCCTCCACTTT. Translated, it gives CASSFSLTGTFNSPLHF.

This clonotype came up many times. The chain uses TRBV5-5 and TRBJ2-1; either TRBD1 or TRBD2 may supply D (5 bases each). Germline V gene sequence: CDR1 SGHKS, CDR2 YYEKEE (reference sequence). The CDR3 is 16 residues long. The V end lost 2 bases, the J end lost 0 bases, and 12 bases lay between the germline ends. This CDR3 is CASSFGGDPSYNEQFF. In DNA, the CDR3 is TGTGCCAGCAGCTTTGGGGGAGACCCCTCCTACAATGAGCAGTTCTTC.

This clonotype was picked up many times. The chain is built from TRBV5-1 and TRBJ1-1, with D perhaps matching TRBD1 (5 bases). Trimming shortened V by 4 bases and J by 2 bases, and 15 bases separated the two germline ends. The CDR3 has 15 amino acids. Looked up from germline, CDR1 is SGHRS and CDR2 is YFSETQ. CDR3 sequence (DNA): TGCGCCAGCAGCCCGTCGGGGACCCAAAACACTGAAGCTTTCTTT. It encodes CASSPSGTQNTEAFF. The full variable domain, with the rest looked up from reference TRBV5-1 and TRBJ1-1, is KAGVTQTPRYLIKTRGQQVTLSCSPISGHRSVSWYQQTPGQGLQFLFEYFSETQRNKGNFPGRFSGRQFSNSRSEMNVSTLELGDSALYLCASSPSGTQNTEAFFGQGTRLTVV.

The table lists this clonotype with a few counts. The gene calls are TRBV29-1 and TRBJ2-5; 9 nucleotides align to TRBD2. CDR1 and CDR2 (germline): SQVTM, ANQGSEA. The junction had 13 bases not matched to a gene; V was cut back by 7 bases and J by 7 bases. The CDR3 is made up of 14 amino acids. The CDR3 loop is CSGVLAGRMGTQYF. The DNA for the CDR3 is TGCAGCGGGGTTCTAGCGGGGCGCATGGGGACCCAGTACTTC.

The V and J genes are TRBV24-1 and TRBJ2-7; 9 bases are shared with TRBD1. Germline CDR1 KGHDR, CDR2 SFDVKD. V shed 2 bases and J 3 bases; nucleotides not matched to a gene: 4. The CDR3 runs 15 residues. CDR3 DNA sequence: TGTGCCACCAGTGATTCATCGGGACAGGGCTACGAGCAGTACTTC. This codes for CATSDSSGQGYEQYF.

The J gene is TRBJ1-3, the V gene TRBV20-1, with D possibly TRBD1 on 5 matching bases. V lost 0 bases and J lost 2, with 11 bases in between. CDR1 and CDR2 (germline): DFQATT, SNEGSKA (reference sequence). This CDR3 comprises 15 residues. The CDR3 sequence: CSARDHGGTGNTIYF. In DNA form, the CDR3 reads TGCAGTGCTAGAGATCATGGGGGGACTGGAAACACCATATATTTT.

The rearrangement uses TRBV20-1 and TRBJ2-5; a possible D gene is TRBD2 (5 bases). V lost 6 bases and J lost 3, with 8 bases in between. The CDR3 is made up of 11 amino acids. CDR1 is DFQATT, CDR2 SNEGSKA, per germline (reference sequence). The DNA for the CDR3 is TGCAGTGCCCGGACTGAAGAGACCCAGTACTTC. Its protein is CSARTEETQYF.

The chain recombines TRBV7-8 with TRBJ2-3; 10 nucleotides match TRBD2. CDR1 and CDR2 from the germline V gene are SGHVS and FQNEAQ. The CDR3 has 15 residues. With V trimmed by 5 bases and J by 3 bases, 5 bases remained unmatched. CDR3 coding DNA: TGTGCCAGCAGCCAGCGGGAGGGCCATACAGATACGCAGTATTTT. Encoded protein: CASSQREGHTDTQYF. The complete variable domain, with remaining parts taken from reference TRBV7-8 and TRBJ2-3, reads GAGVSQSPRYKVAKRGQDVALRCDPISGHVSLFWYQQALGQGPEFLTYFQNEAQLDKSGLPSDRFFAERPEGSVSTLKIQRTQQEDSAVYLCASSQREGHTDTQYFGPGTRLTVL.

The CDR3 DNA is TGTGCCAGCAGCCTGGACAGCCTCACAGATACGCAGTATTTT. Protein: CASSLDSLTDTQYF. The chain combines TRBV7-9 with TRBJ2-3, with D possibly being TRBD1 (6 bases). Between the trimmed V and J ends, which lost 5 bases and 2 bases, there was a span of 11 bases. Germline V lookup: CDR1 SEHNR, CDR2 FQNEAQ (reference sequence). The CDR3 is 14 residues long. Using reference TRBV7-9 and TRBJ2-3 for the parts outside the CDR3, the full variable domain is DTGVSQNPRHKITKRGQNVTFRCDPISEHNRLYWYRQTLGQGPEFLTYFQNEAQLEKSRLLSDRFSAERPKGSFSTLEIQRTEQGDSAMYLCASSLDSLTDTQYFGPGTRLTVL.

This clonotype is classed as medium-sized. The V gene is TRBV5-1, the J gene TRBJ2-7, with 8 bases identical to TRBD1. CDR3 length: 14 amino acids. Per germline, CDR1 SGHRS and CDR2 YFSETQ. Trimming took 5 bases from V and 4 from J; bases not matched to a gene: 8. The CDR3 nucleotides are TGCGCCAGCAGATCCCGGGACAGGTCATACGAGCAGTACTTC. Its protein is CASRSRDRSYEQYF. Looking up the rest from reference TRBV5-1 and TRBJ2-7 gives the full variable domain: KAGVTQTPRYLIKTRGQQVTLSCSPISGHRSVSWYQQTPGQGLQFLFEYFSETQRNKGNFPGRFSGRQFSNSRSEMNVSTLELGDSALYLCASRSRDRSYEQYFGPGTRLTVT.

The V gene is TRBV20-1, the J gene TRBJ2-1; a possible D gene is TRBD2 (5 bases). This CDR3 is 14 amino acids long. Germline-derived CDR1 and CDR2 are DFQATT and SNEGSKA (reference sequence). V was shortened by 1 base and J by 4 bases, with 11 bases between the two germline ends. This chain's CDR3 is CSARARVGYNEQFF. The CDR3 DNA is TGCAGTGCTAGAGCGCGGGTAGGGTACAATGAGCAGTTCTTC.

In its sample, this clonotype was seen a few times. The rearrangement uses TRBV28 and TRBJ2-1, with TRBD1 identical over 7 bases. The CDR3 is made up of 14 amino acids. The V gene's germline CDR1 is MDHEN and CDR2 SYDVKM. Trimming removed 6 bases from V and 6 bases from J; junction bases left unmatched: 8. The CDR3 protein is CASSRTQGVNEQFF. CDR3 bases: TGTGCCAGCAGCCGAACGCAGGGGGTCAATGAGCAGTTCTTC.

This clonotype occurred a few times. The chain couples TRBV2 to TRBJ1-5; 7 nucleotides align to TRBD1. This CDR3 is 16 amino acids long. The V gene's germline CDR1 is SNHLY and CDR2 FYNNEI. With V trimmed by 6 bases and J by 1 base, 9 bases remained unmatched. The CDR3 is CASSRQGAGSNQPQHF. The CDR3 DNA follows: TGTGCCAGCAGCAGACAGGGAGCCGGGAGCAATCAGCCCCAGCATTTT.

This clonotype was detected only a few times. The rearrangement links TRBV7-3 to TRBJ2-2, with 10 bases matching TRBD2. Per germline, CDR1 SGHTA and CDR2 FQGTGA. This CDR3 spans 20 amino acids. The ends lost 1 base at V and 6 bases at J; junction bases unmatched: 17. CDR3 in DNA: TGTGCCAGCAGCTTAATGGGTGCTCCATCTAGCGGGGGCGGGCCCGGGGAGCTGTTTTTT. Its translation: CASSLMGAPSSGGGPGELFF.

The chain recombines TRBV7-2 with TRBJ1-1, with 7 positions matching TRBD1. CDR3 size: 15 residues. Germline CDR1 reads SGHTA; CDR2 reads FQGNSA. The J segment lost 0 bases and the V segment lost 5 bases, leaving 6 bases of the junction unmatched. CDR3 sequence reads: CASSPLTGLNTEAFF. CDR3 in DNA: TGTGCCAGCAGCCCGCTGACAGGGTTGAACACTGAAGCTTTCTTT.

This clonotype has a single count. The chain combines TRBV9 with TRBJ1-2; D not resolved. The V gene lost 0 bases and the J gene lost 5 bases, with 11 bases spanning the gap. Per germline, CDR1 SGDLS and CDR2 YYNGEE. CDR3 length: 14 amino acids. The CDR3, as DNA: TGTGCCAGCAGCGTAGGTGTGGGGAATTATGGCTACACCTTC. Amino acid sequence: CASSVGVGNYGYTF.

The J gene is TRBJ1-6, the V gene TRBV6-1; 11 bases are shared with TRBD1. The J segment lost 6 bases and the V segment lost 2 bases, leaving 3 bases of the junction unmatched. The CDR3 totals 16 residues. From germline, CDR1 is MNHNS and CDR2 SASEGT. The CDR3 DNA reads TGTGCCAGCAGTGAAAAGGGACAGGGGGGTAATTCACCCCTCCACTTT. Translating gives CASSEKGQGGNSPLHF.

The chain is built from TRBV20-1 and TRBJ1-5; TRBD1 is a possible D gene (5 bases). From germline, CDR1 is DFQATT and CDR2 SNEGSKA (reference sequence). The germline V and J ends were trimmed by 6 bases and 0 bases, with 15 bases remaining between them. The CDR3 loop spans 15 amino acids. The CDR3: CSATVQGYSNQPQHF. The DNA of the CDR3 is TGCAGTGCCACCGTGCAGGGTTATAGCAATCAGCCCCAGCATTTT.